A single sample is the source of the 11 T cell receptor beta chains below, sequenced in a study of OX40 agonist ivuxolimab in advanced cancers. TCRdb's table, derived via immunoSEQ multiplex PCR, lists solely in-frame clones and lacks some. Here the sample spans about 80,000 clones, approximately 94% being singletons. The sample in question was CD4+ or CD8+ T cells sorted from blood, obtained in a trial of the OX40 agonist ivuxolimab. These receptors were obtained from an adult with an advanced solid tumor such as melanoma, head and neck, liver or kidney cancer.

This chain connects TRBV18 to TRBJ2-2; perhaps TRBD2 as D (6 bases). From germline, CDR1 is KGHSH and CDR2 LQKENI. There are 16 residues in the CDR3. V lost 4 bases and J 0 bases, leaving 12 bases between the germline ends. The CDR3 protein is CASSLPAGANTGELFF. The CDR3 DNA reads as TGTGCCAGCTCACTACCAGCGGGCGCGAACACCGGGGAGCTGTTTTTT.

The V gene is TRBV5-1, the J gene TRBJ2-2, with D possibly matching TRBD2 (5 bases). The CDR3 runs to 16 residues. Germline assignment: CDR1 SGHRS and CDR2 YFSETQ. Trimming took off 0 bases at V and 0 bases at J, with 9 bases between the two ends. The CDR3 region has the DNA TGCGCCAGCAGCTTGGAAATCGGGGCGAACACCGGGGAGCTGTTTTTT. This translates into CASSLEIGANTGELFF.

The chain is built from TRBV6-6 and TRBJ2-3; weak D call: TRBD2 (5 bases). The V gene lost 7 bases and the J gene lost 8 bases, with 19 bases spanning the gap. The CDR3 sequence is 14 residues long. Germline lookup yields CDR1 MNHNY and CDR2 SVGAGI (reference sequence). CDR3 nucleotide sequence: TGTGCCAGCATGGAGGAGGCTCTATCATCTACGCAGTATTTT. It yields the protein CASMEEALSSTQYF.

V is TRBV6-5 and J is TRBJ2-3; TRBD2 might be the D (6 bases). This CDR3 spans 14 amino acids. CDR1 is MNHEY, CDR2 SVGAGI, per germline. V was clipped by 5 bases and J by 6 bases, with 15 bases between them. The CDR3: CASSRGLLRDTQYF. CDR3 bases: TGTGCCAGCAGTAGGGGACTCTTAAGGGATACGCAGTATTTT.

The chain has TRBV18 and TRBJ2-3; a possible D gene is TRBD2 (5 bases). Looked up from germline, CDR1 is KGHSH and CDR2 is LQKENI. There are 12 residues in the CDR3. The V end lost 2 bases, the J end lost 9 bases, and 9 bases lay between the germline ends. This CDR3 is CASSPVRETQYF. The CDR3 bases are TGTGCCAGCTCACCAGTGAGGGAGACGCAGTATTTT.

The rearrangement links TRBV11-3 to TRBJ2-5; D may match TRBD1 or TRBD2 (6 bases each). This CDR3 region has 15 residues. CDR1 is SGHNT and CDR2 is YENEEA in the germline V gene. Trimming took off 4 bases at V and 5 bases at J, with 17 bases between the two ends. The CDR3 reads CASSSWKGGGETQYF. Here the CDR3 DNA reads TGTGCCAGCAGCTCCTGGAAGGGGGGTGGGGAGACCCAGTACTTC.

DNA of the CDR3: TGTGCCAGCAGTGAATGGGGCGGCGGACTAACTACTAGCACAGATACGCAGTATTTT. Translated: CASSEWGGGLTTSTDTQYF. The chain couples TRBV2 to TRBJ2-3; tentatively, D is TRBD2 (6 bases). Germline CDR1 and CDR2: SNHLY and FYNNEI. The V end lost 2 bases, the J end lost 0 bases, and 21 bases lay between the germline ends. This CDR3 is built from 19 residues.

This clone was picked up one time. The V and J genes are TRBV11-3 and TRBJ2-5, with D uncertain. Germline V CDR1 and CDR2: SGHNT, YENEEA. V dropped 4 bases and J dropped 10 bases, with 10 bases sitting between them. CDR3 length: 11 amino acids. This chain's CDR3 is CASSYALDQYF. The DNA for the CDR3 is TGTGCCAGCAGCTACGCCCTGGACCAGTACTTC.

As to this clone: Sequence at one end of the junction differs from germline and may be a read error. This chain connects TRBV11-3 to TRBJ2-7, with D uncertain. Germline values: CDR1 SGHNT, CDR2 YENEEA. The CDR3 totals 13 residues. CDR3 nucleotides: TGTGTCAGCAGCTTGGGATTCGGTACCGAGCAGTACTTC. Translated: CVSSLGFGTEQYF.

The gene calls are TRBV7-2 and TRBJ2-2; no reliable D call. Trimming pared 1 base from V and 2 bases from J, leaving 5 bases between. Germline lookup yields CDR1 SGHTA and CDR2 FQGNSA. The CDR3 consists of 14 residues. CDR3 sequence reads: CASSLGQNTGELFF. The CDR3 DNA follows: TGTGCCAGCAGCTTAGGACAAAACACCGGGGAGCTGTTTTTT.

The J gene is TRBJ2-2, the V gene TRBV19, with 8 bases that match TRBD1. The V and J ends lost 6 bases and 7 bases, in that order; junction bases with no gene match: 10. This CDR3 has 15 residues. Germline V gene data show CDR1 as LNHDA and CDR2 as SQIVND (reference sequence). CDR3 nucleotide sequence: TGTGCCAGTAGAAACCAGGGGGCCTACGGCGGGGAGCTGTTTTTT. Protein: CASRNQGAYGGELFF. Full variable domain (outside the CDR3, taken from reference TRBV19 and TRBJ2-2): DGGITQSPKYLFRKEGQNVTLSCEQNLNHDAMYWYRQDPGQGLRLIYYSQIVNDFQKGDIAEGYSVSREKKESFPLTVTSAQKNPTAFYLCASRNQGAYGGELFFGEGSRLTVL.